This T cell receptor (beta chain) was captured by sequencing in a study of cytomegalovirus exposure and HLA in healthy donors. Details on this clone: Its antigen is as yet unknown.

General study findings and limits: Highly shared sequence variants in one cluster were likely a sequencing artifact. An analysis was carried out at a later point. It showed that HLA-associated TCR beta chains were more clonally expanded than equally common non-associated chains. Solely CMV serostatus was available to characterize immune exposure. Three of the chains that were CMV-associated were confirmed in vitro to be specific for CMV antigens.

Germline V gene lookup returns CDR1 KGHSH and CDR2 LQKENI. Germline trimming cut 7 bases from V and 4 bases from J; bases unmatched to any gene: 9. The CDR3 length is 15 residues. Amplification used 60 Vbeta primers and 13 Jbeta primers. Using immunoSEQ multiplex PCR, the repertoire was profiled, and TCRdb retains in-frame clones only, with some absent. The table has about 200,000 clones, about 81% seen once. This receptor was identified in a man aged 18 to 30 in good health and CMV-seronegative. The rearrangement uses TRBV18 and TRBJ2-2, with 7 bases that match TRBD2. The sample taken for sequencing was PBMCs. CDR3 sequence: CASYGAGAGTGELFF. DNA for the CDR3: TGTGCCAGCTACGGGGCGGGAGCTGGCACCGGGGAGCTGTTTTTT.